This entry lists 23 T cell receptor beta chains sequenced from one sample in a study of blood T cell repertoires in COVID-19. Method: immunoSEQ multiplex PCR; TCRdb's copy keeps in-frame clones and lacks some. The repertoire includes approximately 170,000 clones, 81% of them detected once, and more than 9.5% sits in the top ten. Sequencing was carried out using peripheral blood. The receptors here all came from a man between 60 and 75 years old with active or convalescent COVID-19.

CDR3 sequence: CATQEQGYTGELFF. CDR3 nucleotides: TGTGCCACCCAAGAACAGGGTTACACCGGGGAGCTGTTTTTT. The J gene is TRBJ2-2, the V gene TRBV24-1; possibly TRBD1 for D (6 bases). V lost 9 bases, J lost 3 bases, and 13 bases lay in between. Looked up from germline, CDR1 is KGHDR and CDR2 is SFDVKD. This CDR3 region has 14 residues.

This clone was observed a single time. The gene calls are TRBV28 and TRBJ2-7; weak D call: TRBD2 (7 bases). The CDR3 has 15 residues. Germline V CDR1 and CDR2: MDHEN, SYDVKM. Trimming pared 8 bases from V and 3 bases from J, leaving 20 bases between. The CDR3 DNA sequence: TGTGCCAGCCTCCCCTCGGCGGGGGCGGTCTACGAGCAGTACTTC. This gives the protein CASLPSAGAVYEQYF.

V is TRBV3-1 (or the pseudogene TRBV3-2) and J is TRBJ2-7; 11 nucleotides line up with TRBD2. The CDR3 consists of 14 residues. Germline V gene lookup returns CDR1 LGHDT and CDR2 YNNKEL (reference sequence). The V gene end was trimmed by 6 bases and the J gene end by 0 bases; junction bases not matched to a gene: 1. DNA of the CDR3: TGTGCCAGCAGGGGGACTAGCGGCTCCTACGAGCAGTACTTC. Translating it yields CASRGTSGSYEQYF.

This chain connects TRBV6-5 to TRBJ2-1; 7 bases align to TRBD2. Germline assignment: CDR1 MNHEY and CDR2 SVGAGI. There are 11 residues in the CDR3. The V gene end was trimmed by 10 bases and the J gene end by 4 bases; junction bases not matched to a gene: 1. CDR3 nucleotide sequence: TGTGCCAACGGGGGGTACAATGAGCAGTTCTTC. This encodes CANGGYNEQFF.

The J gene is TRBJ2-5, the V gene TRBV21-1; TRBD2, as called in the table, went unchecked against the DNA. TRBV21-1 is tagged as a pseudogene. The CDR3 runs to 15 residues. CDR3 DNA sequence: TGTGCCAGCAGCAAAGTAACTAGCGAGCGAGAGACCCAGTACTTC. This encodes CASSKVTSERETQYF.

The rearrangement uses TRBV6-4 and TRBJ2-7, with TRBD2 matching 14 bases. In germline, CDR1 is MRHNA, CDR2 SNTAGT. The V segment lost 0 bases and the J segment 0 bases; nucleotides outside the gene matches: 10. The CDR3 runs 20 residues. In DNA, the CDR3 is TGTGCCAGCAGTGACTCTGGACTAGCGGGAGGCTCCCCTAGCTCCTACGAGCAGTACTTC. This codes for CASSDSGLAGGSPSSYEQYF.

This CDR3 reads CASSQAHFGGGKRTEAFF. The DNA of the CDR3 is TGTGCCAGCAGCCAAGCCCACTTCGGTGGAGGGAAGAGGACTGAAGCTTTCTTT. The V call is TRBV14, the J call TRBJ1-1, with D unresolved. Germline lookup yields CDR1 SGHDN and CDR2 FVKESK. The CDR3 is made up of 18 amino acids. V lost 1 base and J lost 5, with 23 bases in between.

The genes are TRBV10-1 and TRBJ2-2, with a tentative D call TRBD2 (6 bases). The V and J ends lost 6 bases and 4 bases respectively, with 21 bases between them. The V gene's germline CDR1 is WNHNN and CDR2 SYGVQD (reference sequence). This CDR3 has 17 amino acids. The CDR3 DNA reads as TGCGCCAGCAGCATGGACCCGACTAGGCTAAGCACCGGGGAGCTGTTTTTT. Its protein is CASSMDPTRLSTGELFF.

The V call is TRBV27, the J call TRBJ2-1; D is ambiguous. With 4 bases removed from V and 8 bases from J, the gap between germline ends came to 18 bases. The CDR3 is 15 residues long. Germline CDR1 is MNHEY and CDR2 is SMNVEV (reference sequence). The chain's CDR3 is CASSSSGTWAYEQFF. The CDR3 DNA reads TGTGCCAGCAGTTCATCCGGAACCTGGGCTTATGAGCAGTTCTTC.

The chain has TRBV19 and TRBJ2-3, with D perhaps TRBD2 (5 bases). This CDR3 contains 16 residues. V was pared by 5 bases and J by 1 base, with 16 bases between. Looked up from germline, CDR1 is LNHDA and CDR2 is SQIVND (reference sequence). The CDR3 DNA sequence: TGTGCCAGTAGTCCCAGGACTGTTTTGGGCACAGATACGCAGTATTTT. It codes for CASSPRTVLGTDTQYF.

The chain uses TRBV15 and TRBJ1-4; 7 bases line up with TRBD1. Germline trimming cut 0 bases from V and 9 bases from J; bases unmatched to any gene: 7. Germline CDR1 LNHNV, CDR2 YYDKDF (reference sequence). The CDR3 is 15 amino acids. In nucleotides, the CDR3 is TGTGCCACCAGCAGAGATCGACAGGGATCCCAAAAACTGTTTTTT. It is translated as CATSRDRQGSQKLFF.

CDR3 sequence reads: CASSIRSRTDNEQFF. DNA of the CDR3: TGTGCCAGCAGCATTAGGTCGAGGACAGACAATGAGCAGTTCTTC. The V call is TRBV9, the J call TRBJ2-1; D perhaps matches TRBD1 (6 bases). Per the germline V gene, CDR1 is SGDLS and CDR2 is YYNGEE. V lost 4 bases and J 5 bases, leaving 16 bases between the germline ends. The CDR3 is 15 amino acids.

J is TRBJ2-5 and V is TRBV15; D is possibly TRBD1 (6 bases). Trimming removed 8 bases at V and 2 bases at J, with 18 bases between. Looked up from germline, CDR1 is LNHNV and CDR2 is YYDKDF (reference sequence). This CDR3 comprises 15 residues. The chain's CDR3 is CATATGEVGQETQYF. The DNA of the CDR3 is TGTGCCACCGCGACAGGCGAAGTAGGACAAGAGACCCAGTACTTC. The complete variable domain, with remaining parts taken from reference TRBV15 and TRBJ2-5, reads DAMVIQNPRYQVTQFGKPVTLSCSQTLNHNVMYWYQQKSSQAPKLLFHYYDKDFNNEADTPDNFQSRRPNTSFCFLDIRSPGLGDTAMYLCATATGEVGQETQYFGPGTRLLVL.

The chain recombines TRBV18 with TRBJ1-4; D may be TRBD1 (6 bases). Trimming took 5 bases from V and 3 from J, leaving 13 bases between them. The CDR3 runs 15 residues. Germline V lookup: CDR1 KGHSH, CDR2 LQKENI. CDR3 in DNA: TGTGCCAGCTCATCAAACAGGGTGGCTAATGAAAAACTGTTTTTT. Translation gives CASSSNRVANEKLFF.

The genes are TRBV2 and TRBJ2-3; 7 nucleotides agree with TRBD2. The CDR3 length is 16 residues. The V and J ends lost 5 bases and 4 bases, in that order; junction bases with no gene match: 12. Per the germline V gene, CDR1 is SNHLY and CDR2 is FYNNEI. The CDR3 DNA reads TGTGCCAGCAGTCGGGGAGGGCCAGGATTGCCAGATACGCAGTATTTT. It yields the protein CASSRGGPGLPDTQYF.

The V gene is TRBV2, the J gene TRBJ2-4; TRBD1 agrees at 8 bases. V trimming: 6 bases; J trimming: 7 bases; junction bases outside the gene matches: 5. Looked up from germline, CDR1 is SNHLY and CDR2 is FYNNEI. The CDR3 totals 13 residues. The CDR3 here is CASRLGTGNIQYF. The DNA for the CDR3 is TGTGCCAGCAGGTTGGGGACAGGTAACATTCAGTACTTC.

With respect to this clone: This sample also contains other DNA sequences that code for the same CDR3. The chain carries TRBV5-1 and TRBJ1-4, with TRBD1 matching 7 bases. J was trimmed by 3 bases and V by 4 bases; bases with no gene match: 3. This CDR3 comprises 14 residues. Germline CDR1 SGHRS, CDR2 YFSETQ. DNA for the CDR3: TGCGCCAGCAGCGCCGGGACAGCTAATGAAAAACTGTTTTTT. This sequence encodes CASSAGTANEKLFF.

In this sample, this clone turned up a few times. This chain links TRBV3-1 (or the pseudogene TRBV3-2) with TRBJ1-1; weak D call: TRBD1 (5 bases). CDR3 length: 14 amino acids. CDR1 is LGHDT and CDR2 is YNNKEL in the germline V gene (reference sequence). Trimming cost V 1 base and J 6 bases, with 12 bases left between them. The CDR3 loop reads CASSQGGAIAEAFF. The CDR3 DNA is TGTGCCAGCAGCCAAGGGGGCGCGATCGCTGAAGCTTTCTTT.

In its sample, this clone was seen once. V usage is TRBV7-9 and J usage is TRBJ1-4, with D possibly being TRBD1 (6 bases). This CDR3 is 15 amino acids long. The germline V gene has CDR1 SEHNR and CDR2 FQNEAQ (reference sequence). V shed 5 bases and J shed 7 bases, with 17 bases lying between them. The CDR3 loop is CASSPWGGRFEKLFF. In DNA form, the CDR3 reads TGTGCCAGCAGCCCCTGGGGGGGGCGCTTTGAAAAACTGTTTTTT.

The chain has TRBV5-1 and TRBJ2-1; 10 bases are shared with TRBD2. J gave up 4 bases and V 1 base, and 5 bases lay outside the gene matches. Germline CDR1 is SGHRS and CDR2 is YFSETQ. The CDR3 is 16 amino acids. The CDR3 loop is CASSLTTSGDYNEQFF. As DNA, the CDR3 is TGCGCCAGCAGCTTGACAACTAGCGGGGATTACAATGAGCAGTTCTTC.

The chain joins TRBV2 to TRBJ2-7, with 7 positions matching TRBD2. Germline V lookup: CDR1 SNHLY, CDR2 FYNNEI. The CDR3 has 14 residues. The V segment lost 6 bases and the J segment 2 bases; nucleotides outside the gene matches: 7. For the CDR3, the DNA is TGTGCCAGCAGACCCGGGACTAACCCCTACGAGCAGTACTTC. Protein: CASRPGTNPYEQYF.

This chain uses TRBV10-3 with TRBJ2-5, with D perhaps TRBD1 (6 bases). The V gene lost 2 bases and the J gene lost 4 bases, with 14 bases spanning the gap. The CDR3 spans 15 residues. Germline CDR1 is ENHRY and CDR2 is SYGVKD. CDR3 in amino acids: CAISERGTTRETQYF. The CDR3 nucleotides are TGTGCCATCAGTGAGAGGGGGACAACGCGAGAGACCCAGTACTTC.

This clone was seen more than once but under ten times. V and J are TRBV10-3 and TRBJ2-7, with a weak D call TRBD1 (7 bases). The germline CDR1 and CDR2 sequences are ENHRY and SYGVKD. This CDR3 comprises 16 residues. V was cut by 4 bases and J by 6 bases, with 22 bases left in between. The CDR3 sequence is CAISGKKGGTDVEQYF. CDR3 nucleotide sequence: TGTGCCATCAGTGGCAAAAAAGGGGGGACAGACGTCGAGCAGTACTTC.